Shown below are 2 T cell receptor beta chains from a single sample sequenced in a study of blood T cells in healthy people across ages. The second PCR ran roughly 6 to 11 cycles with a sample-barcoded 5' primer and J-beta primers. TCRdb ran MiXCR on the 5' RACE reads and lists one entry per CDR3 protein. The table records roughly 550,000 distinct CDR3 sequences, more than 20% of them present only once. These data were also reused for a study on T cells of mothers and their children.

The sample taken for sequencing was blood. All receptors come from a boy younger than 18 in good health.

The chain combines TRBV13 with TRBJ2-7; D perhaps matches TRBD1 (5 bases). Germline V gene sequence: CDR1 PRHDT, CDR2 FYEKMQ (reference sequence). Trimming took 5 bases from V and 4 from J, leaving 15 bases between them. CDR3 length: 14 residues. The CDR3 spells CASSIRAGIYEQYF. For the CDR3, the DNA is TGTGCCAGCAGCATACGGGCAGGGATATACGAGCAGTACTTC.

V is TRBV28 and J is TRBJ2-3, with 11 bases fitting TRBD2. The CDR3 loop spans 14 amino acids. Germline trimming cut 6 bases from V and 6 bases from J; bases unmatched to any gene: 5. Germline loops: CDR1 MDHEN, CDR2 SYDVKM. The CDR3 is CASRETSGSDTQYF. The CDR3 DNA is TGTGCCAGCAGGGAAACTAGCGGGAGTGATACGCAGTATTTT.